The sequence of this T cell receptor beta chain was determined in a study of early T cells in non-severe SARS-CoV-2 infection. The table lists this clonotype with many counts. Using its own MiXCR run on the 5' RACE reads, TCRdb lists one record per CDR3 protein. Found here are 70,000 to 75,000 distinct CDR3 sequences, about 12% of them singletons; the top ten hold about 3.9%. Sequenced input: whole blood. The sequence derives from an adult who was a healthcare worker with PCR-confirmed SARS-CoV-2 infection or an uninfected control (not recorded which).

In nucleotides, the CDR3 is TGTGCCAGCAGTTTTCTTGTAGCCCGGGGGGATACGCAGTATTTT. This gives the protein CASSFLVARGDTQYF. The rearrangement uses TRBV28 and TRBJ2-3; TRBD2 might be the D (6 bases). Trimming shortened V by 3 bases and J by 6 bases, and 16 bases separated the two germline ends. The CDR3 extends over 15 amino acids. Per the germline V gene, CDR1 is MDHEN and CDR2 is SYDVKM.